This TCR beta chain is drawn from a study of blood T cell repertoires in COVID-19. Study-level background: COVID-19 samples collected from the United States, Italy and Spain covered acute and convalescent phases.

V was shortened by 4 bases and J by 10 bases, with 20 bases between the two germline ends. The CDR3 contains 14 residues. CDR1 is SGHRS and CDR2 is YFSETQ in the germline V gene. Per the original methods: Amplifying reference gene primers gave estimates of nucleated cell counts. Libraries were prepared by immunoSEQ multiplex PCR; TCRdb keeps only in-frame clonotypes and omits some of them. The V and J calls and clone size come from that table; D and trimming were worked out from the DNA. The profile shows 210,000 or so clones, about 88% of them singletons. The TCR sequence derives from a woman aged 35 to 49 who had recovered from COVID-19. This rearrangement joins TRBV5-1 to TRBJ1-2, with D possibly TRBD1 on 5 matching bases. The sample comprised peripheral blood. The CDR3 bases are TGCGCCAGCAGCACCCGGCTGAGCGCAGGGCCCTACACCTTC. Amino acids: CASSTRLSAGPYTF.